The clone carrying this T cell receptor (beta chain) was recorded many times. The antigen is not known. This specimen belongs to a study of T cell repertoires in cytomegalovirus infection. Overall study: Both CMV infection and a matching HLA type were indicated by public TCR beta signatures. Study observations and caveats: There were carriers of CMV plus the relevant HLA, and cumulative public TCR beta family frequency identified them. Clonotype analysis showed dominance of the ex vivo response by HLA-C-restricted CMV-specific TCR beta clonotypes.

Each CDR3 protein gets one entry after TCRdb re-called the reads with MiXCR. Among more than 200,000 distinct CDR3 sequences listed, approximately 8.3% were seen once. Germline V gene sequence: CDR1 SGHTA, CDR2 FQGNSA. This CDR3 contains 16 residues. V was trimmed by 1 base and J by 4 bases, leaving 15 bases between them. Sequencing was done on a sample of PBMCs. This chain links TRBV7-2 with TRBJ2-3; D is perhaps TRBD1 or TRBD2 (6 bases each). This sequence originates from a human donor in good health (CMV status not recorded). Some clones in this sample may be carry-over from other donors' samples. The CDR3 bases are TGTGCCAGCAGCTTAGATGGAGGGGGGAGTCCAGATACGCAGTATTTT. This translates into CASSLDGGGSPDTQYF.